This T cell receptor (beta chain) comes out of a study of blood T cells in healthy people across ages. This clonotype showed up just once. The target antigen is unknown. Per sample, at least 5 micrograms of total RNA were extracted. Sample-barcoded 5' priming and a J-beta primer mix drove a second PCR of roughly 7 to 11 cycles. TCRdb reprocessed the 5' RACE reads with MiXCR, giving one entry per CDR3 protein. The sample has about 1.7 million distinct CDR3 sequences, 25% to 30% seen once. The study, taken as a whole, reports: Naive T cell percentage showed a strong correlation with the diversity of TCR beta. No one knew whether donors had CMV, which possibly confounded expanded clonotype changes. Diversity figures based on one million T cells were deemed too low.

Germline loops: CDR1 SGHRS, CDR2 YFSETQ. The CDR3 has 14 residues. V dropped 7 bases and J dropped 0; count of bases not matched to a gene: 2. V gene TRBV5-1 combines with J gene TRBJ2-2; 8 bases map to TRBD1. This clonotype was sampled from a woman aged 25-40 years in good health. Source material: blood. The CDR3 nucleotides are TGCGCCAGCTGGACAGGGTCGAACACCGGGGAGCTGTTTTTT. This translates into CASWTGSNTGELFF.